This is a list of T cell receptor beta chains from one sample in a study of cytomegalovirus exposure and HLA in healthy donors. Assay used: immunoSEQ multiplex PCR; TCRdb lists only in-frame clones, some missing. The data show 120,000 to 150,000 clones, over 70% seen once. Sequenced sample: PBMCs. The receptors come from a male donor in good health and CMV-seronegative. The CDR3 runs from the conserved cysteine through the conserved F or W. D genes are given only for firm matches. Size tells how often a clone was seen (once, few, many) or the class of an expanded clone, and some rows leave it out.

size: few
J: TRBJ2-7
D: .
V: TRBV19
DNA: TGTGCCCGTAGTATAAACGCCCCAGGCCCATCCTACGAGCAGTACTTC
CDR3: CARSINAPGPSYEQYF

size: .
J: TRBJ1-2
D: TRBD1
V: TRBV19
DNA: TGTGCCAGTTTTGACGGGACAGGGTATGGCTACACCTTC
CDR3: CASFDGTGYGYTF

size: once
J: TRBJ2-5
D: TRBD1
V: TRBV5-4
DNA: TGTGCCAGCAGCTTAGCAGGGGGAGAGACCCAGTACTTC
CDR3: CASSLAGGETQYF

size: .
J: TRBJ2-2
D: TRBD2
V: TRBV6-1
DNA: TGTGCCTGCCGGACTAGCGGGATTGACGGGGAGCTGTTTTTT
CDR3: CACRTSGIDGELFF

size: .
J: TRBJ2-1
D: .
V: TRBV27
DNA: TGTGCCAGCAGTCCCGATAGCGGATACGGGTACAATGAGCAGTTCTTC
CDR3: CASSPDSGYGYNEQFF

size: .
J: TRBJ2-7
D: TRBD2
V: TRBV7-9
DNA: TGTGCCAGCCGCGGGGGTGCCTCCTACGAGCAGTACTTC
CDR3: CASRGGASYEQYF

size: .
J: TRBJ1-1
D: .
V: TRBV27
DNA: TGTGCCAGCAGTAGCCTGAGGGAGGGACGGGGCACTGAAGCTTTCTTT
CDR3: CASSSLREGRGTEAFF

size: .
J: TRBJ2-7
D: TRBD2
V: TRBV2
DNA: TGTGCCAGCAGGGGACTAGCGACCTCCTACGAGCAGTACTTC
CDR3: CASRGLATSYEQYF

size: .
J: TRBJ2-1
D: TRBD1
V: TRBV7-2
DNA: TGTGCCAGCAGCTTAGTAGGACAGGGGGCTTTCTTTCCCCACAATGAGCAGTTCTTC
CDR3: CASSLVGQGAFFPHNEQFF

size: .
J: TRBJ1-5
D: .
V: TRBV6-1
DNA: TGTGCCAGCAGTGTTCGACAGGCGGGTCAGCCCCAGCATTTT
CDR3: CASSVRQAGQPQHF

size: .
J: TRBJ2-7
D: TRBD1
V: TRBV29-1
DNA: TGCAGCGTTGTCCCCGGGACAGGAACCTACGAGCAGTACTTC
CDR3: CSVVPGTGTYEQYF

size: .
J: TRBJ2-7
D: TRBD2
V: TRBV15
DNA: TGTGCCACCAGCAGAGATAGCGGGCCCTACGAGCAGTACTTC
CDR3: CATSRDSGPYEQYF

size: .
J: TRBJ2-6
D: TRBD1
V: TRBV7-9
DNA: TGTGCCAGCAGCGTACTATCCGGGACAGCTTCTTCTGGGGCCAACGTCCTGACTTTC
CDR3: CASSVLSGTASSGANVLTF

size: .
J: TRBJ1-1
D: .
V: TRBV18
DNA: TGTGCCAGCTCACCAAATATAGCGGGGCGCGGTTCGACTGAAGCTTTCTTT
CDR3: CASSPNIAGRGSTEAFF

size: .
J: TRBJ1-2
D: .
V: TRBV19
DNA: TGTGCCAGTAGTCCAGGGGCTCAGAGGGGCTACACCTTC
CDR3: CASSPGAQRGYTF

size: .
J: TRBJ2-3
D: TRBD2
V: TRBV2
DNA: TGTGCCAGCAGCCTAGCGGGAGGTAAGACAGATACGCAGTATTTT
CDR3: CASSLAGGKTDTQYF

size: .
J: TRBJ2-1
D: .
V: TRBV4-1
DNA: TGCGCCAGCAGCCAAGCCCGCTCCTACAATGAGCAGTTCTTC
CDR3: CASSQARSYNEQFF

size: .
J: TRBJ1-2
D: .
V: TRBV5-1
DNA: TGCGCCAGCAGATTGAATCAGGGGATTGGCTATGGCTACACCTTC
CDR3: CASRLNQGIGYGYTF

size: .
J: TRBJ2-7
D: .
V: TRBV30
DNA: TGTGCCTGGACCGGCGGCAGTAAAACCTCCTACGAGCAGTACTTC
CDR3: CAWTGGSKTSYEQYF

size: .
J: TRBJ2-4
D: .
V: TRBV5-1
DNA: TGCGCCAGCAGCTTGGACAGGCCGACTGAGATTCAGTACTTC
CDR3: CASSLDRPTEIQYF

size: few
J: TRBJ2-2
D: .
V: TRBV11-2
DNA: TGTGCCAGCAGCTTAGATAGTTCGCAGCGCCGACTGTTTTTT
CDR3: CASSLDSSQRRLFF

size: .
J: TRBJ2-7
D: TRBD2
V: TRBV6-4
DNA: TGTGCCAGCAGTGACCCCCCTAGCGGGGCCTCCCACACCTACGAGCAGTACTTC
CDR3: CASSDPPSGASHTYEQYF

size: .
J: TRBJ2-5
D: TRBD2
V: TRBV7-7
DNA: TGTGCTAGCAGTTCCGGGACTAGCGATATCGGAGAGACCCAGTACTTC
CDR3: CASSSGTSDIGETQYF

size: .
J: TRBJ1-2
D: .
V: TRBV4-1
DNA: TGCGCCAGCAGCCTCCCCCAGGGGATGGATAGTAACTATGGCTACACCTTC
CDR3: CASSLPQGMDSNYGYTF

size: .
J: TRBJ1-1
D: .
V: TRBV7-3
DNA: TGTGCCAGCAGTAAAGGACAAATGAACACTGAAGCTTTCTTT
CDR3: CASSKGQMNTEAFF

size: .
J: TRBJ1-5
D: TRBD1
V: TRBV15
DNA: TGTGCCAACGGACAGGGTGACCAGCCCCAGCATTTT
CDR3: CANGQGDQPQHF

size: once
J: TRBJ1-1
D: TRBD1
V: TRBV25-1
DNA: TGTGCCAGCAGTGAAGGACAGGGGGTGGGAACTGAAGCTTTCTTT
CDR3: CASSEGQGVGTEAFF

size: once
J: TRBJ2-1
D: TRBD2
V: TRBV4-3
DNA: TGCGCCAGCAGCCAAGAACCCAGCGGGGGCAGGGATGAGCAGTTCTTC
CDR3: CASSQEPSGGRDEQFF

size: .
J: TRBJ2-1
D: .
V: TRBV27
DNA: TGTGCCAGCAGCTCTCCTAGGGGGACCTACAATGAGCAGTTCTTC
CDR3: CASSSPRGTYNEQFF

size: .
J: TRBJ1-1
D: .
V: TRBV5-1
DNA: TGCGCCAGCAGCCTACCGGGGGGACTGAACACTGAAGCTTTCTTT
CDR3: CASSLPGGLNTEAFF

size: .
J: TRBJ1-3
D: .
V: TRBV6-4
DNA: TGTGCCAGCAGTGAGTCTGCTGGAAACACCATATATTTT
CDR3: CASSESAGNTIYF

size: once
J: TRBJ1-6
D: .
V: TRBV12-5
DNA: TGTGCTAGTGCCCCCCAATTTGGTGCAGGACATGCGATTAATTCACCCCTCCACTTT
CDR3: CASAPQFGAGHAINSPLHF

size: .
J: TRBJ1-4
D: .
V: TRBV6-1
DNA: TGTGCCAGCAGCAGGGTTCGCGAAAAACTGTTTTTT
CDR3: CASSRVREKLFF

size: .
J: TRBJ1-4
D: .
V: TRBV5-1
DNA: TGCGCCAGCAGCTTGATGGGGCTCGGTGCAACTAATGAAAAACTGTTTTTT
CDR3: CASSLMGLGATNEKLFF

size: .
J: TRBJ2-7
D: .
V: TRBV5-1
DNA: TGCGCCAGCAGCTTGGCGGGAGTCGCCTACGAGCAGTACTTC
CDR3: CASSLAGVAYEQYF

size: .
J: TRBJ2-1
D: TRBD2
V: TRBV7-9
DNA: TGTGCCACCGAGGTCAGGACTAGCGAAAAGATCTCCTACAATGAGCAGTTCTTC
CDR3: CATEVRTSEKISYNEQFF

size: .
J: TRBJ2-4
D: TRBD2
V: TRBV9
DNA: TGTGCCAGCAGCACCGGACTAGCGGGAGTGAACATTCAGTACTTC
CDR3: CASSTGLAGVNIQYF

size: .
J: TRBJ2-3
D: .
V: TRBV11-3
DNA: TGTGCCAGCAGCTCATTCCCCACAGATACGCAGTATTTT
CDR3: CASSSFPTDTQYF

size: once
J: TRBJ2-1
D: .
V: TRBV6-6
DNA: TGTGCCAGCAGTTACGGGGGCGGGCGAGCCAATGAGCAGTTCTTC
CDR3: CASSYGGGRANEQFF

size: .
J: TRBJ2-3
D: .
V: TRBV28
DNA: TGTGCCAGCAGTTTACCGGGACTTTACACAGATACGCAGTATTTT
CDR3: CASSLPGLYTDTQYF

size: .
J: TRBJ2-7
D: TRBD1
V: TRBV18
DNA: TGTGCCAGCTCACCTAAAGGAACCGGACAGGGGGACTACGAGCAGTACTTC
CDR3: CASSPKGTGQGDYEQYF

size: .
J: TRBJ1-4
D: TRBD1
V: TRBV11-2
DNA: TGTGCCAGCAGCTCGGACAGGGCGGATGAAAAACTGTTTTTT
CDR3: CASSSDRADEKLFF

size: .
J: TRBJ1-5
D: .
V: TRBV15
DNA: TGTGCCACCAGCAGGGGGGGGCCCTCGGGCAATCAGCCCCAGCATTTT
CDR3: CATSRGGPSGNQPQHF

size: few
J: TRBJ2-7
D: .
V: TRBV6-5
DNA: TGTGCCAGCAGACAGGAGCCCTACGAGCAGTACTTC
CDR3: CASRQEPYEQYF

size: once
J: TRBJ1-2
D: .
V: TRBV11-2
DNA: TGTGCCAGCAGCTTTATCCCCTCGGACAGCCACACCTTC
CDR3: CASSFIPSDSHTF

size: .
J: TRBJ1-5
D: .
V: TRBV27
DNA: TGTGCCAGTCGACCGAGGGAAAATCAGCCCCAGCATTTT
CDR3: CASRPRENQPQHF

size: once
J: TRBJ2-5
D: TRBD2
V: TRBV7-3
DNA: TGTGCCAGCAGCTTACGCGGGGGGGCCGGGGAGACCCAGTACTTC
CDR3: CASSLRGGAGETQYF

size: .
J: TRBJ1-1
D: TRBD1
V: TRBV19
DNA: TGTGCCAGTAGCCTACAGGGGTTAAACACTGAAGCTTTCTTT
CDR3: CASSLQGLNTEAFF

size: .
J: TRBJ1-6
D: TRBD1
V: TRBV9
DNA: TGTGCCAGCAGCATCAACGGACAGGGGTCTTCACCCCTCCACTTT
CDR3: CASSINGQGSSPLHF

size: .
J: TRBJ2-7
D: TRBD1
V: TRBV9
DNA: TGTGCCAGCAGCGAACCCGGGACAGGGGCAGAGCAGTACTTC
CDR3: CASSEPGTGAEQYF

size: .
J: TRBJ1-1
D: .
V: TRBV10-3
DNA: TGTGCCACCAGTGCCAGACAGGATATGAACACTGAAGCTTTCTTT
CDR3: CATSARQDMNTEAFF

size: .
J: TRBJ2-7
D: TRBD1
V: TRBV16
DNA: TGTGCCAGCAGCCAATCCCTCGGGACAGGGTTTGAGCAGTACTTC
CDR3: CASSQSLGTGFEQYF

size: .
J: TRBJ2-1
D: TRBD2
V: TRBV7-3
DNA: TGTGCCAGCAGCTCTGGAGCGGGGGGCCCCAATGAGCAGTTCTTC
CDR3: CASSSGAGGPNEQFF

size: .
J: TRBJ2-7
D: .
V: TRBV6-5
DNA: TGTGCCAGCAGTTACACGAGCCCTCGGGTGGTCTACGAGCAGTACTTC
CDR3: CASSYTSPRVVYEQYF

size: once
J: TRBJ1-5
D: .
V: TRBV18
DNA: TGTGCCAGCTCACCAACGGTGGATCAGCCCCAGCATTTT
CDR3: CASSPTVDQPQHF

size: .
J: TRBJ1-5
D: .
V: TRBV30
DNA: TGTGCCTGGACCCTTGGGCTGGATCAGCCCCAGCATTTT
CDR3: CAWTLGLDQPQHF

size: .
J: TRBJ1-1
D: .
V: TRBV7-3
DNA: TGTGCCAGCAGGCTGCACATGAACACTGAAGCTTTCTTT
CDR3: CASRLHMNTEAFF

size: .
J: TRBJ1-1
D: .
V: TRBV7-2
DNA: TGTGCCAGCAGCCCATTCCGGACAGAGAACACTGAAGCTTTCTTT
CDR3: CASSPFRTENTEAFF